This TCR beta chain was sequenced in a study of vaccination and CD4 T cells after COVID-19 (dated 2022 in TCRdb). Looking at the study overall: Six males and four females were included in the convalescent cohort, with two Hispanic individuals, seven Caucasians, two Asians and one multiracial person represented. The spike-specific CD4+ TCR repertoire was compared before and after mRNA vaccination in over nine COVID-19 convalescent patients and a handful of infection-naive healthy vaccine recipients. Post-vaccine blood samples were collected a median of about 72 days after the second vaccine dose, ranging from roughly 12 to 250 days. Memory CD4+ T cell crossreactivity between SARS-CoV-2 and common cold coronavirus spike proteins was assessed at the TCR clonotype level in an earlier paper using these donors. Participants got two doses of the Pfizer-BioNTech BNT162b2 vaccine (n=8) or two doses of the Moderna mRNA-1273 vaccine (n=2). Culture stimuli were overlapping spike peptide pools from SARS-CoV-2 and from the common cold coronaviruses HCoV-NL63, HCoV-OC43 and HCoV-229E. Post-COVID blood samples were collected from convalescent patients a median of approximately 100 days after diagnosis, with a range of about 35 to 170 days. In control cultures, a CEFX viral epitope pool was used as positive control, an HIV-1 Nef peptide pool was used as negative control, or no peptide was added.

The germline ends are 9 bases apart after V is trimmed by 8 bases and J by 4 bases. From the cysteine up to the phenylalanine, the CDR3 has a length of 11 residues. The read is trimmed to its CDR3 DNA, 33 bases read in frame from base 1. For CDR1 and CDR2, the germline V gene lists SNHLY and FYNNEI. On the study overall, not on this receptor specifically: Among convalescent patients, a median roughly 90% of the SARS-CoV-2-reactive clones seen after vaccination appeared only after vaccination, which suggests priming specific to the vaccine. Nearly all vaccine-specific clones in convalescent patients (304 of 307) were mono-reactive for SARS-CoV-2 spike rather than cross-reactive with common cold coronaviruses. An increase in the median number of SARS-CoV-2-reactive clonotypes from 21 after infection to 35 to 40 after vaccination was observed, but the change was not found to be significant. The number of convalescent patients in the study was relatively small, and the study did not examine early timepoints following natural infection.

Sample treatment or condition, as interpreted from the label and publication: approximately 11-day PBMC culture with coronavirus spike peptide pools or control peptides (ViraFEST assay). CD4+ T cells from unexposed donors were collected before the COVID-19 pandemic (2011-2018). The ViraFEST assay was used in the study, in which antigen-specific T cells were expanded with peptide pools and expanded clonotypes were subsequently identified by TCR sequencing. Each well held around 1.9 million PBMCs cultured with 9 to 10 ug/ml peptide pools in IMDM containing roughly 4.7% human AB serum and roughly 9 IU/ml IL-2. Half of the culture medium was replaced with fresh IL-2-containing medium on days 3 and 7. After ten to eleven days of culture, CD4+ T cells were isolated by negative selection using the EasySep CD4+ T cell isolation kit. As far as cell numbers permitted, CD4+ T cells from unexposed donors were tested for reactivity against SARS-CoV-2 S and N as well as four spike pools from common cold coronaviruses. PBMCs were separated from whole blood using Ficoll-Paque Plus gradient centrifugation and then either used fresh or cryopreserved at -140C. In general, triplicate wells were set up for every culture condition. Leukapheresis product for the unexposed donors was purchased commercially.

This clonotype occurred a few times. The antigen it binds to is not known. No qualities accompany the bases; no much larger clone lies one base away. The library came from PCR. TCR sequencing of DNA from cultured CD4+ T cells used the Oncomine TCR Beta short-read assay at the Johns Hopkins FTIC core. Genomic DNA was extracted from the cultured CD4+ T cells with the QIAamp micro DNA kit. The Oncomine TCR Beta libraries from cultured CD4+ T cells were pooled using unique dual indexes and then sequenced on an Illumina iSeq 100. Under the source paper's analysis protocol: Non-productive sequences were filtered out, and CDR3s that did not start with C, did not end with F or W, or were shorter than 7 amino acids were discarded. The MANAFEST web application identified antigen-specific clonotypes by comparing peptide-stimulated wells against reference wells and other culture wells. For a clone to be called positive, the clone needed an FDR below 0.05, an odds ratio above 5, and a productive frequency above 0.1% in at least two of three replicate wells. A clonotype counted as cross-reactive if it showed significant expansion both in the SARS-CoV-2 spike wells and in at least one common cold coronavirus spike condition. CDR3 homology was assessed with Levenshtein distances (stringdist) and unrooted phylogenetic trees (ape) in R version 3.6.1. TCRdb reanalyzed the raw reads on its own, using fastp at Q25 for trimming and MiXCR for clone calling, and kept in-frame beta chains. Entries are consolidated by CDR3 protein sequence, retaining the most common genes and DNA. What appears here as the V and J calls and clone size reflects TCRdb's work, not the paper's. In all, the sample holds over 4,500 distinct CDR3 sequences, and around 26% of those were seen once. Of the sample, approximately 30% is held by the ten largest clones.

The sequence was collected from a human donor in good health. In this chain, TRBV2 is recombined with TRBJ2-7; a weak D assignment points to TRBD1 (5 bases agree). The source material was CD4+ T cells from blood, cultured in vitro. The DNA sequence is TGTGCCAGCGGGGCCGAATACGAGCAGTACTTC. Translated, it gives CASGAEYEQYF.